The 14 T cell receptor beta chains below all came from one sample that was sequenced in a study of OX40 agonist ivuxolimab in advanced cancers. TCRdb's copy holds only in-frame clones and misses some; the assay was immunoSEQ multiplex PCR. The sample shows tens of thousands of clones, roughly 90% of them seen only once. Sequencing used CD4+ or CD8+ T cells sorted from blood, obtained in a trial of the OX40 agonist ivuxolimab. The receptors were sampled from an adult with an advanced solid tumor such as melanoma, head and neck, liver or kidney cancer.

This chain joins TRBV18 and TRBJ2-7; TRBD1 matches 10 bases. V dropped 0 bases and J dropped 6; count of bases not matched to a gene: 5. The germline gives CDR1 KGHSH, CDR2 LQKENI. This CDR3 region has 15 residues. The chain's CDR3 is CASSPPGQGKGEQYF. The CDR3 DNA is TGTGCCAGCTCACCACCGGGACAGGGGAAAGGCGAGCAGTACTTC.

The chain's CDR3 is CASSPKIGTSSYNEQFF. The CDR3 coding sequence is TGTGCCAGCAGCCCGAAGATCGGGACTAGCTCCTACAATGAGCAGTTCTTC. The chain links TRBV7-9 to TRBJ2-1; 8 bases fit TRBD2. The germline CDR1 and CDR2 sequences are SEHNR and FQNEAQ (reference sequence). The CDR3 has 17 amino acids. V was pared by 5 bases and J by 0 bases, with 9 bases of the junction left unmatched.

The genes are TRBV28 and TRBJ2-7; D remains ambiguous. Between the trimmed V and J ends, which lost 6 bases and 1 base, there was a span of 13 bases. Per germline, CDR1 MDHEN and CDR2 SYDVKM. This CDR3 contains 14 residues. The CDR3 spells CASRGLGLSYEQYF. In nucleotides, the CDR3 is TGTGCCAGCAGAGGCCTGGGCCTTTCCTACGAGCAGTACTTC.

This clone was seen a single time. The V and J genes are TRBV10-3 and TRBJ2-1; D remains ambiguous. Germline V gene lookup returns CDR1 ENHRY and CDR2 SYGVKD. The CDR3 is made up of 14 amino acids. V gave up 2 bases and J gave up 6 bases, with 11 bases separating them. Written as DNA, the CDR3 is TGTGCCATCAGTGAGAAGACTGAAATCAATGAGCAGTTCTTC. Its protein product is CAISEKTEINEQFF.

The chain recombines TRBV19 with TRBJ1-1; 7 bases agree with TRBD1. The trim removed 6 bases at V and 7 bases at J, leaving 5 bases unmatched. The length of the CDR3 is 12 residues. Germline V gene lookup returns CDR1 LNHDA and CDR2 SQIVND (reference sequence). The CDR3 loop reads CASSGTGVEAFF. The CDR3 DNA reads TGTGCCAGTAGCGGAACAGGGGTTGAAGCTTTCTTT.

The sample holds one count of this clone. This chain connects TRBV9 to TRBJ2-2; tentative D call: TRBD2 (5 bases). In germline, CDR1 is SGDLS, CDR2 YYNGEE. V shed 3 bases and J shed 3 bases, with 15 bases lying between them. The CDR3 length is 16 residues. CDR3 in amino acids: CASSARTGIDTGELFF. DNA of the CDR3: TGTGCCAGCAGCGCTAGGACGGGAATAGACACCGGGGAGCTGTTTTTT.

The gene calls are TRBV7-8 and TRBJ2-7, with 9 nucleotides matching TRBD1. The CDR3 extends over 15 amino acids. Germline loops: CDR1 SGHVS, CDR2 FQNEAQ. V shed 5 bases, J shed 6 bases, and the junction held 11 bases outside the gene matches. CDR3 sequence: CASSAQGAAGTEQYF. The CDR3, as DNA: TGTGCCAGCAGCGCACAGGGGGCGGCTGGGACCGAGCAGTACTTC.

This clone occurred a few times. The chain uses TRBV19 and TRBJ1-5; D unresolved. The CDR3 consists of 13 residues. Germline values: CDR1 LNHDA, CDR2 SQIVND (reference sequence). V was cut by 8 bases and J by 4 bases, with 12 bases left in between. The CDR3 nucleotides are TGTGCCAGTCGTCCATACTTAAATCAGCCCCAGCATTTT. The encoded protein is CASRPYLNQPQHF.

The chain is built from TRBV5-6 and TRBJ1-3; possibly TRBD1 for D (6 bases). Deletions cut 4 bases from V and 3 bases from J, with 17 bases between. CDR1 and CDR2 from the germline V gene are SGHDT and YYEEEE. This CDR3 comprises 16 residues. CDR3 sequence: CASSRRTGWGGNTIYF. The CDR3 coding sequence is TGTGCCAGCAGCCGCCGAACAGGGTGGGGTGGAAACACCATATATTTT.

This clone showed up just once. The rearrangement joins TRBV28 to TRBJ1-5, with D possibly TRBD1 on 6 matching bases. V gave up 5 bases and J gave up 2 bases, with 16 bases separating them. The CDR3 is 16 residues long. Germline CDR1 reads MDHEN; CDR2 reads SYDVKM. The CDR3 sequence: CASSEQGTLGNQPQHF. CDR3 sequence (DNA): TGTGCCAGCAGTGAACAGGGTACGTTAGGCAATCAGCCCCAGCATTTT. The full variable domain, with the rest looked up from reference TRBV28 and TRBJ1-5, is DVKVTQSSRYLVKRTGEKVFLECVQDMDHENMFWYRQDPGLGLRLIYFSYDVKMKEKGDIPEGYSVSREKKERFSLILESASTNQTSMYLCASSEQGTLGNQPQHFGDGTRLSIL.

V and J are TRBV29-1 and TRBJ2-1, with TRBD2 matching 8 bases. V trimming: 3 bases; J trimming: 2 bases; junction bases outside the gene matches: 9. This CDR3 region has 16 residues. Germline V lookup: CDR1 SQVTM, CDR2 ANQGSEA. CDR3 nucleotides: TGCAGCGTTGAGACCGGGCGGGGGGAGACCTACAATGAGCAGTTCTTC. It codes for CSVETGRGETYNEQFF.

The V and J genes are TRBV7-8 and TRBJ2-5; the D gene is possibly TRBD2 (5 bases). The CDR3 loop spans 15 amino acids. Germline V gene sequence: CDR1 SGHVS, CDR2 FQNEAQ. Trimming shortened V by 3 bases and J by 5 bases, and 16 bases separated the two germline ends. CDR3 sequence: CASSLSAGLRETQYF. CDR3 DNA sequence: TGTGCCAGCAGCTTGTCGGCAGGACTTAGGGAGACCCAGTACTTC.

The chain couples TRBV7-8 to TRBJ1-1; TRBD1 is a possible D gene (6 bases). CDR3 length: 14 amino acids. The V and J ends lost 3 bases and 1 base respectively, with 9 bases between them. Germline assignment: CDR1 SGHVS and CDR2 FQNEAQ. CDR3 in amino acids: CASSFDRRNTEAFF. Here the CDR3 DNA reads TGTGCCAGCAGCTTTGACAGGAGGAACACTGAAGCTTTCTTT.

The chain carries TRBV2 and TRBJ1-1; 10 bases are a match to TRBD1. The CDR3 contains 15 residues. J lost 4 bases, V lost 6 bases, and 8 bases had no gene match. The germline V gene encodes CDR1 SNHLY and CDR2 FYNNEI. The CDR3 DNA is TGTGCCAGCAGCAGGACAGGGGGGAAACGCACTGAAGCTTTCTTT. Amino acids: CASSRTGGKRTEAFF.